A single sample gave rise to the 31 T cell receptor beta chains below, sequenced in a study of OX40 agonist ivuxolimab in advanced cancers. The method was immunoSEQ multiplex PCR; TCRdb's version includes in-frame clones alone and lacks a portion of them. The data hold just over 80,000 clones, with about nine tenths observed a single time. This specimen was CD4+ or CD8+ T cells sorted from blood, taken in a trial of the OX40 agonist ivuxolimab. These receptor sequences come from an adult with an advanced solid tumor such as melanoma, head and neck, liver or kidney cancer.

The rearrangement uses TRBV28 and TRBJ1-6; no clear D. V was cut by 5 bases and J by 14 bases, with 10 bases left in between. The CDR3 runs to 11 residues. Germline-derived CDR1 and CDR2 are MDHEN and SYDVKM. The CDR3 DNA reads TGTGCCAGCAGTGGAGCGCGCGCCCTCCACTTT. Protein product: CASSGARALHF.

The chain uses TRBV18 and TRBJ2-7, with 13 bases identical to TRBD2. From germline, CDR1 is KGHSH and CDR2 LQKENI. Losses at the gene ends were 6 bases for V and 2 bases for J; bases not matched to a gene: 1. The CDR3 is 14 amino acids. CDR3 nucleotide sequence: TGTGCCAGCTCCGGACTAGCGGGAGCCTACGAGCAGTACTTC. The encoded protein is CASSGLAGAYEQYF.

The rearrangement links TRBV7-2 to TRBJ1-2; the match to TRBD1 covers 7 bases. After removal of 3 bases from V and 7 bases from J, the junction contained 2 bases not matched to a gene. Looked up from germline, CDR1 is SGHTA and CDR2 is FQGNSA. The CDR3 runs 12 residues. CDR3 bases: TGTGCCAGCAGCTTTAGGACAGGTGGCTACACCTTC. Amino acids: CASSFRTGGYTF.

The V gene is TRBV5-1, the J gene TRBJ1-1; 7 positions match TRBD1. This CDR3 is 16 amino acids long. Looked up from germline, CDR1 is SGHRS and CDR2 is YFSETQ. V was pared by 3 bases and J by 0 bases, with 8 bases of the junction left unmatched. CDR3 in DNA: TGCGCCAGCAGCTCCGGACAGGATAGGATGAACACTGAAGCTTTCTTT. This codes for CASSSGQDRMNTEAFF.

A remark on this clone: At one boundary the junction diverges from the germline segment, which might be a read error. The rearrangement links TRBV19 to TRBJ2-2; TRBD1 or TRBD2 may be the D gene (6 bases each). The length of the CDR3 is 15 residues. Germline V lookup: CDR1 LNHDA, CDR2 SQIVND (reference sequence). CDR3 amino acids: CASRIAVGGTGELFF. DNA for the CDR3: TGTGCCAGTAGAATAGCGGTAGGGGGAACCGGGGAGCTGTTTTTT. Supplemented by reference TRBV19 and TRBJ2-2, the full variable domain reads DGGITQSPKYLFRKEGQNVTLSCEQNLNHDAMYWYRQDPGQGLRLIYYSQIVNDFQKGDIAEGYSVSREKKESFPLTVTSAQKNPTAFYLCASRIAVGGTGELFFGEGSRLTVL.

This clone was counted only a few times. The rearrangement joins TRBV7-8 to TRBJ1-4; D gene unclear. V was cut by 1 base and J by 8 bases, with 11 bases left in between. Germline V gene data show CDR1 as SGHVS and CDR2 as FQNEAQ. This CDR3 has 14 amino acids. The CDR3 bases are TGTGCCAGCAGCTTAGATCGTCTTGGCGAAAAACTGTTTTTT. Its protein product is CASSLDRLGEKLFF.

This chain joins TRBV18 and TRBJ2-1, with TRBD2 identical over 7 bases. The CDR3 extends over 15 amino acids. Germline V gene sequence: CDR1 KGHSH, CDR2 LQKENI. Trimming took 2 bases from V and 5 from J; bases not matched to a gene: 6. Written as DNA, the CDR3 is TGTGCCAGCTCACCATCAATGCGGGAGAACAATGAGCAGTTCTTC. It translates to CASSPSMRENNEQFF.

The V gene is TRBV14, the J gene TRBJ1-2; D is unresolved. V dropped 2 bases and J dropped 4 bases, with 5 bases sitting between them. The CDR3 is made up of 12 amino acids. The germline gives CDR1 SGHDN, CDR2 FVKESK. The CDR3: CASSQLGYGYTF. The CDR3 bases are TGTGCCAGCAGCCAATTGGGCTATGGCTACACCTTC. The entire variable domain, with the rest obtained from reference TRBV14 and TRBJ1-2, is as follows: EAGVTQFPSHSVIEKGQTVTLRCDPISGHDNLYWYRRVMGKEIKFLLHFVKESKQDESGMPNNRFLAERTGGTYSTLKVQPAELEDSGVYFCASSQLGYGYTFGSGTRLTVV.

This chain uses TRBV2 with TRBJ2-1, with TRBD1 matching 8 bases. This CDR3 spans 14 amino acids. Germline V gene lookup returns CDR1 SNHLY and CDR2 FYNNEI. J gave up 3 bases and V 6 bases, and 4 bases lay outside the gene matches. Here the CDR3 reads CASRRTGLYNEQFF. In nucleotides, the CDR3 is TGTGCCAGCAGGCGGACAGGGCTCTACAATGAGCAGTTCTTC.

CDR3 loop: CAWKPSQETQYF. The CDR3 nucleotides read TGTGCCTGGAAACCCTCACAAGAGACCCAGTACTTC. This chain uses TRBV30 with TRBJ2-5; D is ambiguous. Trimming shortened V by 4 bases and J by 2 bases, and 8 bases separated the two germline ends. The length of the CDR3 is 12 residues. Germline values: CDR1 GTSNPN, CDR2 SVGIG (reference sequence). The whole variable domain, remainder taken from reference TRBV30 and TRBJ2-5, is SQTIHQWPATLVQPVGSPLSLECTVEGTSNPNLYWYRQAAGRGLQLLFYSVGIGQISSEVPQNLSASRPQDRQFILSSKKLLLSDSGFYLCAWKPSQETQYFGPGTRLLVL.

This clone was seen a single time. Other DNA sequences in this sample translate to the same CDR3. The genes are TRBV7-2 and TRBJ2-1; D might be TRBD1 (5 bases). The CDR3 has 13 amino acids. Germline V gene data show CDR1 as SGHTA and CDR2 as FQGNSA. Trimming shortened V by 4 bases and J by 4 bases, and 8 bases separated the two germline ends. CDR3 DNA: TGTGCCAGCAGCTCGCAGGGTTACAATGAGCAGTTCTTC. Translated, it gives CASSSQGYNEQFF.

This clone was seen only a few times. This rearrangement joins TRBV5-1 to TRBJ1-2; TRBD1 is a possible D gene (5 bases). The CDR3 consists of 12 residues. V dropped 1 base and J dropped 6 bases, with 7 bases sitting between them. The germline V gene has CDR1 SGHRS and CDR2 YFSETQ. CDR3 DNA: TGCGCCAGCAGCTTGTCAGGGAATGGCTACACCTTC. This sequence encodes CASSLSGNGYTF.

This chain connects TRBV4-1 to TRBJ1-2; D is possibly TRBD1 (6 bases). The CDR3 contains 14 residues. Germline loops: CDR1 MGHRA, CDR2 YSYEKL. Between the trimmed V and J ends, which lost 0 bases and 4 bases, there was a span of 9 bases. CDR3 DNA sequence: TGCGCCAGCAGCCAAGATCAGGGGACCTATGGCTACACCTTC. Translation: CASSQDQGTYGYTF.

The CDR3 region is CASSSDRGPYF. CDR3 nucleotides: TGTGCCAGCAGTTCCGACAGGGGCCCCTATTTT. The V and J genes are TRBV28 and TRBJ1-3; 8 bases are shared with TRBD1. V was pared by 4 bases and J by 16 bases, with 6 bases of the junction left unmatched. The germline V gene has CDR1 MDHEN and CDR2 SYDVKM. CDR3 length: 11 residues.

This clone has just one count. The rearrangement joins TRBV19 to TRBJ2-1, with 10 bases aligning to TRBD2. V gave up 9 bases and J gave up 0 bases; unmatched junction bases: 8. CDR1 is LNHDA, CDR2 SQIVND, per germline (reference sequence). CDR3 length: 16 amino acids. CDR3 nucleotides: TGTGCCAGCCCGGGCGCTAGCGGGAGCTCCTACAATGAGCAGTTCTTC. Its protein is CASPGASGSSYNEQFF.

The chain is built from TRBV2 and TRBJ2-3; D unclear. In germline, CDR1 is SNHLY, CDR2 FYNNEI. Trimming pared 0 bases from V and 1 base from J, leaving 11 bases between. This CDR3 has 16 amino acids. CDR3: CASSEARGKGTDTQYF. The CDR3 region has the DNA TGTGCCAGCAGTGAAGCGCGTGGGAAAGGCACAGATACGCAGTATTTT. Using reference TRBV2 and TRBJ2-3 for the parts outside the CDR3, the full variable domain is EPEVTQTPSHQVTQMGQEVILRCVPISNHLYFYWYRQILGQKVEFLVSFYNNEISEKSEIFDDQFSVERPDGSNFTLKIRSTKLEDSAMYFCASSEARGKGTDTQYFGPGTRLTVL.

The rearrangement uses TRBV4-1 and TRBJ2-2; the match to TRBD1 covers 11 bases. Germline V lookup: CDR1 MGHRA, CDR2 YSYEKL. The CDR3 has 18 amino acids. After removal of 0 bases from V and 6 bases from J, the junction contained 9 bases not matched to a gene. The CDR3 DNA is TGCGCCAGCAGCCAAGATTGGGGGACAGGGGGAAGGGCCGGGGAGCTGTTTTTT. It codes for CASSQDWGTGGRAGELFF.

In DNA, the CDR3 is TGTGCCAGCTCCCCGGGACAGGGGGCCTCCTACGAGCAGTACGTC. Translation gives CASSPGQGASYEQYV. The chain uses TRBV18 and TRBJ2-7; 12 positions match TRBD1. Germline V CDR1 and CDR2: KGHSH, LQKENI. The length of the CDR3 is 15 residues. The ends lost 6 bases at V and 0 bases at J; junction bases unmatched: 3.

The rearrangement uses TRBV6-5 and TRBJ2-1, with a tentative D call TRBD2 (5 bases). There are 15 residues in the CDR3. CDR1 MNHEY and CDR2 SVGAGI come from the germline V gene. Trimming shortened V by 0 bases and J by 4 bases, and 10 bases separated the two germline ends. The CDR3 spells CASSYSEEGYNEQFF. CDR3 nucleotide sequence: TGTGCCAGCAGTTACTCGGAGGAAGGGTACAATGAGCAGTTCTTC.

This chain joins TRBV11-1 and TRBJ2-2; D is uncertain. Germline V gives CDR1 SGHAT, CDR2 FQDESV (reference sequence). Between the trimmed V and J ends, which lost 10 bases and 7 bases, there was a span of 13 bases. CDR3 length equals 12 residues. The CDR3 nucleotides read TGTGCCACCCAGCTAGGTGGCGGGGAGCTGTTTTTT. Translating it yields CATQLGGGELFF.

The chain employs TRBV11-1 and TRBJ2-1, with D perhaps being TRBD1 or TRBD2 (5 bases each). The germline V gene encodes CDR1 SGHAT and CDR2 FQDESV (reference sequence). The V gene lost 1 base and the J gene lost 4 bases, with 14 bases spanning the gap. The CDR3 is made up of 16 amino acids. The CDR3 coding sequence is TGTGCCAGCAGCTTAGGGGGTCGGGACCATTACAATGAGCAGTTCTTC. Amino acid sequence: CASSLGGRDHYNEQFF.

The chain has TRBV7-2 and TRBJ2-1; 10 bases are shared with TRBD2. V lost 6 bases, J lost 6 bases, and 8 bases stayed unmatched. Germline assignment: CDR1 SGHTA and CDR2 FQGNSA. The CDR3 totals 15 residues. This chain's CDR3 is CASSSLAGVSNEQFF. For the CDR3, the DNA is TGTGCCAGCAGTTCCCTAGCGGGAGTGAGCAATGAGCAGTTCTTC.

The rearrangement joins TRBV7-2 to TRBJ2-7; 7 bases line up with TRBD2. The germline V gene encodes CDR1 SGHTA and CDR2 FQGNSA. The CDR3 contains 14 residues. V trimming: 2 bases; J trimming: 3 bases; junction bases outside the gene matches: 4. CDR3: CASSLTRTSYEQYF. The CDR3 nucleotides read TGTGCCAGCAGCTTAACGAGGACTAGCTACGAGCAGTACTTC.

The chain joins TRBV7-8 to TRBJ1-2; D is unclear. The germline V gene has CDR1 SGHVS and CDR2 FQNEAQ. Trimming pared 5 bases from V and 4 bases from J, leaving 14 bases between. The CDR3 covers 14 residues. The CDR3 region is CASSPSISGYGYTF. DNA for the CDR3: TGTGCCAGCAGCCCGAGTATTTCGGGCTATGGCTACACCTTC.

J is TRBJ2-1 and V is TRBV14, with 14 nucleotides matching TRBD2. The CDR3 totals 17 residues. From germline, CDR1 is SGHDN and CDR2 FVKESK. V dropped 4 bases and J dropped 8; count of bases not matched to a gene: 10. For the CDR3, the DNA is TGTGCCAGCAGCCCCTCTACCGGGACTAGCGGGAGATATGAGCAGTTCTTC. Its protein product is CASSPSTGTSGRYEQFF. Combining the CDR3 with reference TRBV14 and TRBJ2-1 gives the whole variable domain EAGVTQFPSHSVIEKGQTVTLRCDPISGHDNLYWYRRVMGKEIKFLLHFVKESKQDESGMPNNRFLAERTGGTYSTLKVQPAELEDSGVYFCASSPSTGTSGRYEQFFGPGTRLTVL.

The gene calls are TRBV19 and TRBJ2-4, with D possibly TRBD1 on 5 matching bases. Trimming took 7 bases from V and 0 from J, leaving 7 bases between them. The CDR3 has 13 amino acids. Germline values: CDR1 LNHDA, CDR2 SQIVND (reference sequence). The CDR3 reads CASMTEAKNIQYF. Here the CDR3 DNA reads TGTGCCAGTATGACAGAAGCCAAAAACATTCAGTACTTC.

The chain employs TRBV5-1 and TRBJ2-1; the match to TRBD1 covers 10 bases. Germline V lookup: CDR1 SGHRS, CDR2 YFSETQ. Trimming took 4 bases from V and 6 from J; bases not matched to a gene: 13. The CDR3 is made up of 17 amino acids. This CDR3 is CASSPLGRDRGSNEQFF. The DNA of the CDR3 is TGCGCCAGCAGCCCCTTGGGCCGGGACAGGGGTAGCAATGAGCAGTTCTTC.

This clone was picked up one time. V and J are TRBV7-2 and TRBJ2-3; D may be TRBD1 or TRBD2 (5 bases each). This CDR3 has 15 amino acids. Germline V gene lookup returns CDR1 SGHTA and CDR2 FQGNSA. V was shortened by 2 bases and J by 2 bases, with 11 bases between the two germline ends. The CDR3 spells CASSLSSGTTDTQYF. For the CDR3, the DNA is TGTGCCAGCAGCTTATCGTCGGGGACCACAGATACGCAGTATTTT.

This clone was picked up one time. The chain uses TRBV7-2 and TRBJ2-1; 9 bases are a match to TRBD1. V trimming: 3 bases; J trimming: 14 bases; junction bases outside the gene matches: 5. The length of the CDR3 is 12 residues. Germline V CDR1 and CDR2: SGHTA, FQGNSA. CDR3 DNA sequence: TGTGCCAGCAGCTTCCGACAGGGGGGTAAGTTCTTC. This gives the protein CASSFRQGGKFF.

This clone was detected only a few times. The CDR3 protein is CSAGRMNTEAFF. The CDR3 nucleotides are TGCAGCGCGGGACGGATGAACACTGAAGCTTTCTTT. The rearrangement links TRBV29-1 to TRBJ1-1; tentative D call: TRBD1 (5 bases). CDR3 size: 12 residues. V was pared by 7 bases and J by 0 bases, with 9 bases between. CDR1 and CDR2 from the germline V gene are SQVTM and ANQGSEA.

This chain's CDR3 is CASSASPVRTEAFF. CDR3 sequence (DNA): TGTGCCAGCAGCGCCTCCCCGGTCAGGACTGAAGCTTTCTTT. The chain has TRBV6-5 and TRBJ1-1; no reliable D call. The germline V and J ends were trimmed by 6 bases and 5 bases, with 16 bases remaining between them. The CDR3 has 14 residues. Germline V gives CDR1 MNHEY, CDR2 SVGAGI.